The 19 T cell receptor beta chains below were found in one sample sequenced in a study of blood T cell repertoires in COVID-19. The repertoire was sequenced with immunoSEQ multiplex PCR; TCRdb's copy has only in-frame clones and lacks some. The sample shows 200,000 to 250,000 clones, less than 90% of them seen only once. The sample comprised peripheral blood. The source of these receptors is a man in his forties with active or convalescent COVID-19.

The chain couples TRBV7-2 to TRBJ2-5, with 7 nucleotides matching TRBD1. The CDR3 is made up of 14 amino acids. Trimming took 6 bases from V and 2 from J; bases not matched to a gene: 6. Germline values: CDR1 SGHTA, CDR2 FQGNSA. CDR3 nucleotide sequence: TGTGCCAGCAGGTTGACAGGGTCACAAGAGACCCAGTACTTC. Protein sequence: CASRLTGSQETQYF.

The chain combines TRBV4-1 with TRBJ2-6, with D unclear. The CDR3 totals 14 residues. V dropped 1 base and J dropped 4 bases, with 5 bases sitting between them. Germline V gene sequence: CDR1 MGHRA, CDR2 YSYEKL. In nucleotides, the CDR3 is TGCGCCAGCAGCCAAGTATCCGGGGCCAACGTCCTGACTTTC. This gives the protein CASSQVSGANVLTF.

The chain couples TRBV6-4 to TRBJ1-1, with D maybe TRBD1 (5 bases). The V and J ends lost 2 bases and 3 bases respectively, with 13 bases between them. The CDR3 consists of 15 residues. CDR1 MRHNA and CDR2 SNTAGT come from the germline V gene. CDR3 protein: CASSDVGGKDTEAFF. The CDR3 region has the DNA TGTGCCAGCAGTGACGTCGGGGGGAAGGACACTGAAGCTTTCTTT.

The chain recombines TRBV30 with TRBJ1-5; possibly TRBD1 for D (6 bases). CDR1 is GTSNPN and CDR2 is SVGIG in the germline V gene (reference sequence). This CDR3 has 13 residues. V was cut by 3 bases and J by 4 bases, with 10 bases left in between. The CDR3 reads CAWSRTGNQPQHF. The CDR3 coding sequence is TGTGCCTGGAGCAGAACAGGGAATCAGCCCCAGCATTTT.

This clone was found a few times. The CDR3 coding sequence is TGTGCCAGCAGCCAAAACCCCCACAGGGGAACCTACGAGCAGTACTTC. Its protein is CASSQNPHRGTYEQYF. This sequence joins TRBV7-2 and TRBJ2-7; 7 bases are a match to TRBD1. Germline CDR1 and CDR2: SGHTA and FQGNSA. The length of the CDR3 is 16 residues. The ends lost 5 bases at V and 2 bases at J; junction bases unmatched: 12.

This chain joins TRBV5-5 and TRBJ1-1; D call uncertain. V was trimmed by 2 bases and J by 0 bases, leaving 8 bases between them. The CDR3 covers 14 residues. Germline CDR1 reads SGHKS; CDR2 reads YYEKEE (reference sequence). CDR3 nucleotide sequence: TGTGCCAGCAGCTTCCGCGGAATGAACACTGAAGCTTTCTTT. This gives the protein CASSFRGMNTEAFF.

The chain uses TRBV27 and TRBJ1-4, with unresolved D. Trimming removed 2 bases from V and 3 bases from J, with 7 bases in between. Germline lookup yields CDR1 MNHEY and CDR2 SMNVEV (reference sequence). The CDR3 is made up of 14 amino acids. CDR3 in amino acids: CASSLERANEKLFF. CDR3 sequence (DNA): TGTGCCAGCAGTTTAGAGAGGGCTAATGAAAAACTGTTTTTT. Full variable domain (rest looked up from reference TRBV27 and TRBJ1-4): EAQVTQNPRYLITVTGKKLTVTCSQNMNHEYMSWYRQDPGLGLRQIYYSMNVEVTDKGDVPEGYKVSRKEKRNFPLILESPSPNQTSLYFCASSLERANEKLFFGSGTQLSVL.

The CDR3 reads CASGPSDRGLGNQPQHF. The CDR3 region has the DNA TGTGCTAGTGGTCCCTCGGACAGGGGGCTGGGCAATCAGCCCCAGCATTTT. The chain uses TRBV12-5 and TRBJ1-5; 11 bases map to TRBD1. J lost 2 bases, V lost 5 bases, and 8 bases had no gene match. Germline CDR1 reads LGHNT; CDR2 reads FRNRAP. The length of the CDR3 is 17 residues.

The CDR3 sequence is CASSMRQRMQPQHF. The CDR3, as DNA: TGTGCCAGTAGTATGAGACAGCGAATGCAGCCCCAGCATTTT. The chain couples TRBV19 to TRBJ1-5; D is perhaps TRBD1 (5 bases). The V and J ends lost 3 bases and 7 bases respectively, with 13 bases between them. Germline V gene data show CDR1 as LNHDA and CDR2 as SQIVND (reference sequence). This CDR3 is built from 14 residues. The full variable domain, with the rest looked up from reference TRBV19 and TRBJ1-5, is DGGITQSPKYLFRKEGQNVTLSCEQNLNHDAMYWYRQDPGQGLRLIYYSQIVNDFQKGDIAEGYSVSREKKESFPLTVTSAQKNPTAFYLCASSMRQRMQPQHFGDGTRLSIL.

This rearrangement joins TRBV5-1 to TRBJ2-3; tentatively, D is TRBD2 (6 bases). This CDR3 spans 15 amino acids. Germline-derived CDR1 and CDR2 are SGHRS and YFSETQ. The V and J ends lost 0 bases and 0 bases respectively, with 8 bases between them. The CDR3 is CASSLVDYSTDTQYF. DNA of the CDR3: TGCGCCAGCAGCTTGGTGGACTATAGCACAGATACGCAGTATTTT. Full variable domain (missing parts from reference TRBV5-1 and TRBJ2-3): KAGVTQTPRYLIKTRGQQVTLSCSPISGHRSVSWYQQTPGQGLQFLFEYFSETQRNKGNFPGRFSGRQFSNSRSEMNVSTLELGDSALYLCASSLVDYSTDTQYFGPGTRLTVL.

This clone was detected once. This chain joins TRBV27 and TRBJ2-2; D might be TRBD1 (6 bases). This CDR3 region has 15 residues. Germline V lookup: CDR1 MNHEY, CDR2 SMNVEV (reference sequence). V was cut by 7 bases and J by 1 base, with 13 bases left in between. CDR3 nucleotide sequence: TGTGCCAGCACTTCGAACAGGGTGAACACCGGGGAGCTGTTTTTT. It codes for CASTSNRVNTGELFF.

In regard to this clone: Additional DNA sequences in this sample encode the identical CDR3. The chain is built from TRBV27 and TRBJ1-6; D unresolved. The ends were cut back, 0 bases at V and 7 bases at J, with 4 bases in the middle. CDR3 size: 13 residues. Per the germline V gene, CDR1 is MNHEY and CDR2 is SMNVEV (reference sequence). The CDR3 reads CASSLSRNSPLHF. The CDR3 DNA follows: TGTGCCAGCAGTTTATCGAGGAATTCACCCCTCCACTTT.

In this sample, this clone turned up once. The chain employs TRBV7-9 and TRBJ2-2, with TRBD2 identical over 7 bases. This CDR3 is 16 amino acids long. CDR1 is SEHNR and CDR2 is FQNEAQ in the germline V gene (reference sequence). Trimming removed 5 bases from V and 5 bases from J; junction bases left unmatched: 11. The CDR3 here is CASSPGVGGRTGELFF. The CDR3 DNA is TGTGCCAGCAGCCCCGGAGTGGGCGGGAGAACCGGGGAGCTGTTTTTT.

This clone appeared a single time. This chain connects TRBV9 to TRBJ2-1; 7 positions agree with TRBD2. This CDR3 region has 14 residues. Germline CDR1 SGDLS, CDR2 YYNGEE. V shed 4 bases and J 8 bases; nucleotides not matched to a gene: 9. The CDR3 spells CASSIRTSGDEQFF. DNA of the CDR3: TGTGCCAGCAGCATCCGGACTAGTGGGGATGAGCAGTTCTTC.

This chain links TRBV7-9 with TRBJ2-3; 9 nucleotides agree with TRBD2. Germline V gene lookup returns CDR1 SEHNR and CDR2 FQNEAQ (reference sequence). V dropped 5 bases and J dropped 0; count of bases not matched to a gene: 12. This CDR3 comprises 18 residues. For the CDR3, the DNA is TGTGCCAGCAGCCCCAGAACCCGCGGGGGGGTTAGCACAGATACGCAGTATTTT. Protein sequence: CASSPRTRGGVSTDTQYF.

The genes are TRBV7-9 and TRBJ2-1; D is perhaps TRBD2 (6 bases). The CDR3 sequence is 15 residues long. Germline CDR1 reads SEHNR; CDR2 reads FQNEAQ (reference sequence). Trimming took 3 bases from V and 1 from J, leaving 10 bases between them. The CDR3 sequence is CASSLGGFSYNEQFF. The CDR3 nucleotides are TGTGCCAGCAGCTTGGGGGGATTTTCCTACAATGAGCAGTTCTTC.

The V and J genes are TRBV28 and TRBJ1-1, with D tentatively TRBD1 (6 bases). This CDR3 has 14 residues. Per germline, CDR1 MDHEN and CDR2 SYDVKM. Trimming stripped 6 bases from V and 4 bases from J, with 15 bases between. The CDR3 here is CASSRDTWTTEAFF. The CDR3 bases are TGTGCCAGCAGCCGGGACACATGGACCACTGAAGCTTTCTTT.

To note about this clone: The junction shows a germline mismatch at one end, possibly a read error. The chain joins TRBV13 to TRBJ1-2, with D maybe TRBD1 (6 bases). The CDR3 runs 15 residues. Germline CDR1 reads PRHDT; CDR2 reads FYEKMQ (reference sequence). Here the CDR3 reads CASSPRSQGSYGYTF. For the CDR3, the DNA is TGTGCCAGCAGCCCCCGGTCCCAGGGGAGCTATGGCTATACCTTC.

This rearrangement joins TRBV9 to TRBJ2-7, with 10 bases that match TRBD1. Per germline, CDR1 SGDLS and CDR2 YYNGEE. V lost 3 bases and J lost 4; bases outside the gene matches: 7. This CDR3 spans 15 amino acids. The CDR3 reads CASSAEPGQGYEQYF. In DNA form, the CDR3 reads TGTGCCAGCAGCGCGGAACCGGGACAGGGGTACGAGCAGTACTTC. The complete variable domain, with remaining parts taken from reference TRBV9 and TRBJ2-7, reads DSGVTQTPKHLITATGQRVTLRCSPRSGDLSVYWYQQSLDQGLQFLIQYYNGEERAKGNILERFSAQQFPDLHSELNLSSLELGDSALYFCASSAEPGQGYEQYFGPGTRLTVT.